Reported below is one T cell receptor beta chain. cDNA came from about 0.5 to 1 ug RNA primed by random hexamers. Across 54 Vbeta and 13 Jbeta, immunoSEQ multiplex PCR amplified TCR beta CDR3. TCRdb recomputed calls from the immunoSEQ multiplex PCR reads with MiXCR, one row per CDR3 protein. The sample carries 140,000 or so distinct CDR3 sequences, 95% recorded once. These data originate in a study of CD8 T cells in Susac syndrome. Germline CDR1 reads SGHAT; CDR2 reads FQNNGV. The CDR3 spans 17 residues. The trim removed 5 bases at V and 5 bases at J, leaving 14 bases unmatched. In contrast to the negatively isolated CD8+ and CD4+ T cells, TEMRA cells were FACS-enriched.

The rearrangement joins TRBV11-2 to TRBJ2-1, with 8 positions matching TRBD1. The specimen sequenced was CD4+ T cells from PBMCs. The clonotype originates from a human donor with multiple sclerosis. DNA of the CDR3: TGTGCCAGCAGCCTCCTATCCGGACAGGGTAACCACAATGAGCAGTTCTTC. Protein sequence: CASSLLSGQGNHNEQFF. The variable domain in full, completed from reference TRBV11-2 and TRBJ2-1, reads EAGVAQSPRYKIIEKRQSVAFWCNPISGHATLYWYQQILGQGPKLLIQFQNNGVVDDSQLPKDRFSAERLKGVDSTLKIQPAKLEDSAVYLCASSLLSGQGNHNEQFFGPGTRLTVL.